The 9 T cell receptor beta chains below come from one sample, sequenced in a study of CD4 T cells in relation to SARS-CoV-2 and coronaviruses. Only in-frame clones appear in the TCRdb table, and some are missing; sequencing was by immunoSEQ multiplex PCR. This sample has approximately 17,000 clones, with roughly 82% found just once. The antigens these receptors bind are not known. Before the COVID-19 pandemic, during about 2010-2019, CD4+ T cells were taken from unexposed donors. After about 11 days of culture, CD4+ T cells were isolated. The source material was CD4+ T cells from PBMCs, cultured in vitro. Every receptor here comes from a human donor in good health.

J is TRBJ1-5 and V is TRBV19, with no clear D. The CDR3 sequence is 12 residues long. Germline CDR1 reads LNHDA; CDR2 reads SQIVND (reference sequence). The V end was cut by 7 bases, the J end by 6 bases, with 10 bases between. The CDR3 nucleotides read TGTGCCAGTAACCTGGAGGGTCAGCCCCAGCATTTT. It encodes CASNLEGQPQHF.

J is TRBJ2-3 and V is TRBV2; TRBD1 matches 8 bases. J gave up 0 bases and V 6 bases, and 5 bases lay outside the gene matches. Per germline, CDR1 SNHLY and CDR2 FYNNEI. The CDR3 is 15 residues long. CDR3 amino acids: CASRLQGESTDTQYF. The DNA for the CDR3 is TGTGCCAGCAGGCTACAGGGGGAGAGCACAGATACGCAGTATTTT.

This clone came up once. V is TRBV19 and J is TRBJ2-3; tentative D call: TRBD2 (7 bases). CDR3 length: 15 amino acids. Germline CDR1 reads LNHDA; CDR2 reads SQIVND (reference sequence). The V end was cut by 6 bases, the J end by 2 bases, with 15 bases between. The CDR3 loop is CASRQGRGPTDTQYF. The DNA of the CDR3 is TGTGCCAGTAGGCAGGGGCGGGGGCCCACAGATACGCAGTATTTT. The variable domain in full, with the rest retrieved from reference TRBV19 and TRBJ2-3, is DGGITQSPKYLFRKEGQNVTLSCEQNLNHDAMYWYRQDPGQGLRLIYYSQIVNDFQKGDIAEGYSVSREKKESFPLTVTSAQKNPTAFYLCASRQGRGPTDTQYFGPGTRLTVL.

The J gene is TRBJ2-1, the V gene TRBV2; 11 bases are a match to TRBD2. Germline-derived CDR1 and CDR2 are SNHLY and FYNNEI. CDR3 length equals 13 residues. The V gene end was trimmed by 6 bases and the J gene end by 10 bases; junction bases not matched to a gene: 5. The CDR3 DNA reads TGTGCCAGCAGGGGGACTAGCGGTCGGGAGCAGTTCTTC. This gives the protein CASRGTSGREQFF.

The gene calls are TRBV6-5 and TRBJ2-3, with D possibly TRBD2 on 5 matching bases. Germline CDR1 and CDR2: MNHEY and SVGAGI. The CDR3 contains 14 residues. With 8 bases removed from V and 5 bases from J, the gap between germline ends came to 17 bases. CDR3 loop: CASRRGSVRDTQYF. CDR3 nucleotide sequence: TGTGCCAGCCGCCGGGGTTCCGTTAGAGATACGCAGTATTTT.

The J gene is TRBJ2-2, the V gene TRBV7-9; TRBD2 matches 8 bases. CDR3 length equals 17 residues. Unmatched junction bases numbered 12, after V lost 5 bases and J lost 4 bases. Per germline, CDR1 SEHNR and CDR2 FQNEAQ (reference sequence). The CDR3 spells CASSPGGGSGSTGELFF. For the CDR3, the DNA is TGTGCCAGCAGCCCGGGGGGCGGGAGCGGGAGCACCGGGGAGCTGTTTTTT.

This rearrangement joins TRBV5-1 to TRBJ1-4; TRBD1 matches 8 bases. J gave up 0 bases and V 4 bases, and 11 bases lay outside the gene matches. The CDR3 is 18 amino acids. CDR1 is SGHRS, CDR2 YFSETQ, per germline. Here the CDR3 DNA reads TGCGCCAGCAGCCACCGGACAGGGAGGGGGGCAACTAATGAAAAACTGTTTTTT. This codes for CASSHRTGRGATNEKLFF.

The chain recombines TRBV3-1 (or the pseudogene TRBV3-2) with TRBJ2-4; TRBD1 matches 7 bases. There are 13 residues in the CDR3. Germline values: CDR1 LGHDT, CDR2 YNNKEL (reference sequence). The J segment lost 8 bases and the V segment lost 4 bases, leaving 5 bases of the junction unmatched. The CDR3 DNA follows: TGTGCCAGCAGCCTGGGGGACAGAGACATTCAGTACTTC. Its translation is CASSLGDRDIQYF.

V usage is TRBV9 and J usage is TRBJ2-1, with D hard to call. V lost 4 bases and J lost 0, with 17 bases in between. This CDR3 is built from 17 residues. Germline V gene lookup returns CDR1 SGDLS and CDR2 YYNGEE. As DNA, the CDR3 is TGTGCCAGCAGCCCCCGATTGAGTAGGAGCTCCTACAATGAGCAGTTCTTC. Its translation is CASSPRLSRSSYNEQFF.